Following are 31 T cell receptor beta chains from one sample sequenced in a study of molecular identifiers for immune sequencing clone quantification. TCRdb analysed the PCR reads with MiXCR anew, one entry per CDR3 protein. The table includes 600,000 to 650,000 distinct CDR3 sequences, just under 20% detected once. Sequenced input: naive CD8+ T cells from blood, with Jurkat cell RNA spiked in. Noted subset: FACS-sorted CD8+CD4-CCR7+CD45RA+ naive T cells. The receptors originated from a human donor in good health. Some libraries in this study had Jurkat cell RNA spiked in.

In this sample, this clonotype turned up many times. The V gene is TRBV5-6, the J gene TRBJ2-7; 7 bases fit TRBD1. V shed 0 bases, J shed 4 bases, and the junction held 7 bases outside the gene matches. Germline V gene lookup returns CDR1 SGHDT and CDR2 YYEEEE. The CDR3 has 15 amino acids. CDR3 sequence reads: CASSLGIQGVYEQYF. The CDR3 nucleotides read TGTGCCAGCAGCTTGGGGATCCAGGGGGTGTACGAGCAGTACTTC.

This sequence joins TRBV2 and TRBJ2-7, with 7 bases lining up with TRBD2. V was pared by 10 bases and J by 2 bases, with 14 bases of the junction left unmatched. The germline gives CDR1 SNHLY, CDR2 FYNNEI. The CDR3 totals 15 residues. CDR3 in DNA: TGTGCCAACACACCGGGGGAGGGGTTGACCTACGAGCAGTACTTC. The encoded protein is CANTPGEGLTYEQYF.

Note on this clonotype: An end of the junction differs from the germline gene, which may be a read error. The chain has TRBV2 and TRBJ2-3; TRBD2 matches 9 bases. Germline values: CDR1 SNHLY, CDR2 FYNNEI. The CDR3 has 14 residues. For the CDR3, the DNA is TGTGCCTGCAGTTTCGCGGGGGGGGGTGATACGCAGTATTTT. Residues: CACSFAGGGDTQYF.

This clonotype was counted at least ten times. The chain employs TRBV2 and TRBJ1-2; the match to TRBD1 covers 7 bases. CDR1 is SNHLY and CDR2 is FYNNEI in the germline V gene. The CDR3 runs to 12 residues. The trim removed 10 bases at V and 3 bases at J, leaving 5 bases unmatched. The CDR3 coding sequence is TGTGCCACACAGGGGTTTGACTATGGCTACACCTTC. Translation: CATQGFDYGYTF.

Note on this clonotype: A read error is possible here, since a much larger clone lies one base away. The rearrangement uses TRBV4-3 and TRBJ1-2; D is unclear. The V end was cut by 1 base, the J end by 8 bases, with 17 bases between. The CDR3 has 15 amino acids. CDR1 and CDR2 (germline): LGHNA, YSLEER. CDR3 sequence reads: CASSQGSGPPRGYTF. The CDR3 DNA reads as TGCGCCAGCAGCCAAGGGTCAGGACCGCCGCGGGGCTACACCTTC.

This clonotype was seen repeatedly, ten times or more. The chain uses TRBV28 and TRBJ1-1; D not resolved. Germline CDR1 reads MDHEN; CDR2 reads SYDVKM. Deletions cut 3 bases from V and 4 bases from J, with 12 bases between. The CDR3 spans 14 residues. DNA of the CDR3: TGTGCCAGCAGTTTCTCTCGAAGTAGCACTGAAGCTTTCTTT. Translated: CASSFSRSSTEAFF.

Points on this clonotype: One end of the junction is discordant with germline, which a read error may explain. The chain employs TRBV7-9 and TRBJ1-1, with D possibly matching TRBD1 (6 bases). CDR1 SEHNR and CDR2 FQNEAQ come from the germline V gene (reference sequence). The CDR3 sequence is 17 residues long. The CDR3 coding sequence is TGTGCCAGCAGCCTGCTGGGGGGCGCATCGGGGAACACTGAAGCTTGCTTT. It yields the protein CASSLLGGASGNTEACF.

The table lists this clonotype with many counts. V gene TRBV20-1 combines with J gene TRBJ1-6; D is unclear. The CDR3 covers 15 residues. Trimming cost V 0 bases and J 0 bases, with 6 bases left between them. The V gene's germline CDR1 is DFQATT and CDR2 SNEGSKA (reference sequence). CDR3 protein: CSARDPSSYNSPLHF. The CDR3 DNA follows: TGCAGTGCTAGAGATCCAAGCTCCTATAATTCACCCCTCCACTTT.

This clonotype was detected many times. CDR3 in DNA: TGTGCCAGCAGCTTGGGGACTAGCGGAAGCTCCTACGAGCAGTACTTC. This encodes CASSLGTSGSSYEQYF. V gene TRBV5-6 combines with J gene TRBJ2-7, with 10 positions matching TRBD2. The CDR3 loop spans 16 amino acids. In germline, CDR1 is SGHDT, CDR2 YYEEEE. V was pared by 0 bases and J by 0 bases, with 3 bases of the junction left unmatched.

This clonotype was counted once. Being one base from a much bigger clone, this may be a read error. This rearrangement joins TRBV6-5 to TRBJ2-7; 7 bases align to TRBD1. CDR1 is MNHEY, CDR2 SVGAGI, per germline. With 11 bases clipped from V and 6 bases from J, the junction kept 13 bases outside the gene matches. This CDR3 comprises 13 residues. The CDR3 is CAGTPGTAGEQYF. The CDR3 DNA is TGTGCCGGCACCCCCGGGACAGCCGGCGAGCAGTACTTC.

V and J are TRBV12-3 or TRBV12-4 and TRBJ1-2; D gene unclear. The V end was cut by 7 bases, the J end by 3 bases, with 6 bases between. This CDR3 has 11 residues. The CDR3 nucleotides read TGTGCCAGCACCCTCGACTATGGCTACACCTTC. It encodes CASTLDYGYTF.

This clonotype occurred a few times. The CDR3 bases are TGTGCCAGCAGCGTCTGGGGCAACACTGAAGCTTTCTTT. It encodes CASSVWGNTEAFF. The chain employs TRBV9 and TRBJ1-1, with D maybe TRBD1 (5 bases). V was shortened by 2 bases and J by 2 bases, with 7 bases between the two germline ends. This CDR3 is built from 13 residues. Looked up from germline, CDR1 is SGDLS and CDR2 is YYNGEE.

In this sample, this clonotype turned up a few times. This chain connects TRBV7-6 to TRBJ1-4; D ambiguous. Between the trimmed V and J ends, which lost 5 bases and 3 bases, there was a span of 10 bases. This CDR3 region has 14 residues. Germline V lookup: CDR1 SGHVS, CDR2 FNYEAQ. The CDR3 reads CASSPYEPNEKLFF. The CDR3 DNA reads TGTGCCAGCAGCCCCTATGAGCCTAATGAAAAACTGTTTTTT.

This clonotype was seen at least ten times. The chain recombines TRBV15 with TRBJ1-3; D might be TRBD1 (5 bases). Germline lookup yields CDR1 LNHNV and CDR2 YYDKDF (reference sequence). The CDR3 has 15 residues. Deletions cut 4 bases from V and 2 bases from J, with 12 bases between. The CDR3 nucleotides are TGTGCCACCAGCACCTCGCCGGGGCCTGGAAACACCATATATTTT. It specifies CATSTSPGPGNTIYF.

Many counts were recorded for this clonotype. The CDR3 DNA reads as TGTGCCAGCAGCCTTACTAGCGGGAGAGATACGCAGTATTTT. Translating it yields CASSLTSGRDTQYF. The chain links TRBV7-2 to TRBJ2-3, with 11 bases matching TRBD2. Germline loops: CDR1 SGHTA, CDR2 FQGNSA. The length of the CDR3 is 14 residues. The V gene end was trimmed by 5 bases and the J gene end by 5 bases; junction bases not matched to a gene: 3.

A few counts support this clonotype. Here the CDR3 reads CASSQDADRGLAQYF. The CDR3 DNA follows: TGCGCCAGCAGCCAAGATGCAGACCGAGGGCTGGCCCAGTACTTC. This chain connects TRBV4-3 to TRBJ2-5, with a tentative D call TRBD2 (5 bases). V dropped 0 bases and J dropped 9 bases, with 17 bases sitting between them. CDR1 and CDR2 (germline): LGHNA, YSLEER. This CDR3 is built from 15 residues.

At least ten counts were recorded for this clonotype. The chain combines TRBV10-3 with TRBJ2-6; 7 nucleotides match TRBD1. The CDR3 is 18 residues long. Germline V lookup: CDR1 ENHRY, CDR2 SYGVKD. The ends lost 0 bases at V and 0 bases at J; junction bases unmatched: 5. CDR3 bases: TGTGCCATCAGTGAGTCTCCAGGGGGAACCTCTGGGGCCAACGTCCTGACTTTC. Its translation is CAISESPGGTSGANVLTF.

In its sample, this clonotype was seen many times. CDR3 nucleotide sequence: TGTGCCAGTAGTATAAACCCCGGCTACTATGGCTACACCTTC. This codes for CASSINPGYYGYTF. This rearrangement joins TRBV19 to TRBJ1-2; the D is unclear. Germline-derived CDR1 and CDR2 are LNHDA and SQIVND (reference sequence). Trimming pared 2 bases from V and 3 bases from J, leaving 10 bases between. This CDR3 is 14 amino acids long.

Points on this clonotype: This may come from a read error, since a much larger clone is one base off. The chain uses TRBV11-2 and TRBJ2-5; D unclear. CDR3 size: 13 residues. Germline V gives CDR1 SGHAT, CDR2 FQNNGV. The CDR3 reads CACSQSPAEAQYF. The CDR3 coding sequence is TGTGCCTGCAGCCAATCCCCGGCAGAGGCCCAGTACTTC. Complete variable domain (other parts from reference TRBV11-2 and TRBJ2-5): EAGVAQSPRYKIIEKRQSVAFWCNPISGHATLYWYQQILGQGPKLLIQFQNNGVVDDSQLPKDRFSAERLKGVDSTLKIQPAKLEDSAVYLCACSQSPAEAQYFGPGTRLLVL.

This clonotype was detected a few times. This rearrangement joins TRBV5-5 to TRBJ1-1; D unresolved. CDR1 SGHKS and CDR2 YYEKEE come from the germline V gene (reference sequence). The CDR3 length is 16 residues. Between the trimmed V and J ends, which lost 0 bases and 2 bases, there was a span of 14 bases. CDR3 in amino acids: CASSLGWRADNTEAFF. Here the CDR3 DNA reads TGTGCCAGCAGCTTGGGTTGGAGGGCCGACAACACTGAAGCTTTCTTT.

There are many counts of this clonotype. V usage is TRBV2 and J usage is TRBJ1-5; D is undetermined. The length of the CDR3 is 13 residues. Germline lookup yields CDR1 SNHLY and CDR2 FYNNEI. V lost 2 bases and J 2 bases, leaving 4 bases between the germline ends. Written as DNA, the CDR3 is TGTGCCAGCAGTGAACTCGGCAATCAGCCCCAGCATTTT. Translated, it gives CASSELGNQPQHF. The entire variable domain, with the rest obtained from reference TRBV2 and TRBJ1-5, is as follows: EPEVTQTPSHQVTQMGQEVILRCVPISNHLYFYWYRQILGQKVEFLVSFYNNEISEKSEIFDDQFSVERPDGSNFTLKIRSTKLEDSAMYFCASSELGNQPQHFGDGTRLSIL.

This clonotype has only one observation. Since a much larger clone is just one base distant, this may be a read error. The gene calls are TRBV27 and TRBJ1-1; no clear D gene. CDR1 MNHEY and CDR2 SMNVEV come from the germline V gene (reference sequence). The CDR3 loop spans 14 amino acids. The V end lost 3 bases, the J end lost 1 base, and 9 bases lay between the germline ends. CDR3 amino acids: CASSFGVANTEAFF. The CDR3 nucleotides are TGTGCCAGCAGTTTTGGGGTGGCGAACACTGAAGCTTTCTTT.

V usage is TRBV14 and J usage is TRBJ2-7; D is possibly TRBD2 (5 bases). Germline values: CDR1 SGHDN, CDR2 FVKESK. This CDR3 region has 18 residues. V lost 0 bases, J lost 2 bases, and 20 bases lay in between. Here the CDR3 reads CASSQDPRHSLGTYEQYF. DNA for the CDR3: TGTGCCAGCAGCCAAGATCCCCGCCACAGCCTCGGGACCTACGAGCAGTACTTC. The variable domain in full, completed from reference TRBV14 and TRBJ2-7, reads EAGVTQFPSHSVIEKGQTVTLRCDPISGHDNLYWYRRVMGKEIKFLLHFVKESKQDESGMPNNRFLAERTGGTYSTLKVQPAELEDSGVYFCASSQDPRHSLGTYEQYFGPGTRLTVT.

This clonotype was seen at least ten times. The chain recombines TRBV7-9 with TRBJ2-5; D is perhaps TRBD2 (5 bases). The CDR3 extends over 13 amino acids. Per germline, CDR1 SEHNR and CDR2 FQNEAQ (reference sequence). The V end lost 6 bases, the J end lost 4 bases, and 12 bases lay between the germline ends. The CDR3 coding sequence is TGTGCCAGCAGTGGAGGTTGGGGAGAGACCCAGTACTTC. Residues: CASSGGWGETQYF.

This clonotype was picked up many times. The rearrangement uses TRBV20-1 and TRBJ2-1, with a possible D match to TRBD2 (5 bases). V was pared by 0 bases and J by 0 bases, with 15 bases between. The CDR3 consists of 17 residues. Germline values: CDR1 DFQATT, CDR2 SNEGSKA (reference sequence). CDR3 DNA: TGCAGTGCTAGAGATGGTCTAGCCGCTATCTCCTACAATGAGCAGTTCTTC. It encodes CSARDGLAAISYNEQFF.

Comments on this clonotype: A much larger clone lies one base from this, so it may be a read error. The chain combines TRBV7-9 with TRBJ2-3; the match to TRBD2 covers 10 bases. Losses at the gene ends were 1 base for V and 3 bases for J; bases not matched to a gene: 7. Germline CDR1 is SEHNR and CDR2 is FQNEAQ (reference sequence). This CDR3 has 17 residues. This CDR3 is CASSLDTSGTLTDTQYF. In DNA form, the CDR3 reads TGTGCCAGCAGCTTAGATACTAGCGGGACACTAACAGATACGCAGTATTTT.

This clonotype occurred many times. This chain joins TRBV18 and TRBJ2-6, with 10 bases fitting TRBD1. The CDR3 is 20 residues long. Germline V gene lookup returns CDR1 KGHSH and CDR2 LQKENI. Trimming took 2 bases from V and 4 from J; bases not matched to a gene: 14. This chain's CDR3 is CASSPSYSGQGSDGANVLTF. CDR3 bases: TGTGCCAGCTCACCATCGTATTCGGGACAGGGGTCTGACGGGGCCAACGTCCTGACTTTC.

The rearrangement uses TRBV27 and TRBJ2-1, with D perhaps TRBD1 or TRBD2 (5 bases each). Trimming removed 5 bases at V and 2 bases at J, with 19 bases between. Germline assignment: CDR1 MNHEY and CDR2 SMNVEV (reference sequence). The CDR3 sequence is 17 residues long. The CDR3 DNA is TGTGCCAGCAGTCCGCCCCTGGGACGGAAGCCCTACAATGAGCAGTTCTTC. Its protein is CASSPPLGRKPYNEQFF.

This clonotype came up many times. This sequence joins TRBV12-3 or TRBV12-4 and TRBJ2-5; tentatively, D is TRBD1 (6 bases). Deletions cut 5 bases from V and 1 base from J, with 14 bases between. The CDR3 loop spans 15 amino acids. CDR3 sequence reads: CASSVNQDSQETQYF. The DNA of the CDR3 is TGTGCCAGCAGTGTAAACCAGGACAGCCAAGAGACCCAGTACTTC.

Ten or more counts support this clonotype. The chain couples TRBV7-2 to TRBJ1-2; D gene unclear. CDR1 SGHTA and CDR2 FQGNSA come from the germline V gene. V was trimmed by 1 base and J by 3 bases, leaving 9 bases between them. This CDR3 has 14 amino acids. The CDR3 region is CASSLGYGDYGYTF. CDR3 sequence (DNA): TGTGCCAGCAGCTTAGGATACGGGGACTATGGCTACACCTTC.

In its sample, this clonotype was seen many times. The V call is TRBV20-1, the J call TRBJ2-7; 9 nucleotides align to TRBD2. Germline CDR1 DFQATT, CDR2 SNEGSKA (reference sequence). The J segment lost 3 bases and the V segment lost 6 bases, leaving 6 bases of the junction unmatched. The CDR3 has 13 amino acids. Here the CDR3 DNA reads TGCAGTGCCCACTGGCGGGAGGGCTACGAGCAGTACTTC. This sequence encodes CSAHWREGYEQYF.